The clone carrying this T cell receptor beta chain is medium-sized within its sample. Looked up from germline, CDR1 is SEHNR and CDR2 is FQNEAQ (reference sequence). V was shortened by 5 bases and J by 5 bases, with 9 bases between the two germline ends. This CDR3 is built from 13 residues. This sample was taken from a study of cytomegalovirus exposure and HLA in healthy donors. A multiplex PCR was run with 60 Vbeta primers and 13 Jbeta primers. Some clones are missing from TCRdb's copy, which holds only in-frame ones; the method was immunoSEQ multiplex PCR. The table lists roughly 200,000 clones, roughly 68% of them singletons.

The chain links TRBV7-9 to TRBJ2-2, with D unclear. This clonotype originated in a woman aged 30 to 39 in good health and CMV-seronegative. The sequenced sample was PBMCs. CDR3 protein: CASSPYATGELFF. The CDR3 DNA sequence: TGTGCCAGCAGCCCCTATGCGACCGGGGAGCTGTTTTTT.